These 13 T cell receptor beta chains originate from one sample sequenced in a study of T cell responses to AZD1222 COVID-19 vaccine. Sequenced by immunoSEQ multiplex PCR; TCRdb stores in-frame clones only, minus some. Seen here are about 130,000 clones, roughly 93% observed once, and the top ten hold 3.1%. This material consisted of peripheral blood, taken on day 0 of AZD1222 vaccination. Receptor source: an adult in good health.

The rearrangement uses TRBV5-6 and TRBJ1-3, with TRBD1 as a possible D gene (5 bases). Germline V CDR1 and CDR2: SGHDT, YYEEEE. The CDR3 is 15 amino acids. Between the trimmed V and J ends, which lost 3 bases and 6 bases, there was a span of 16 bases. This chain's CDR3 is CASSSSGRVINTIYF. CDR3 DNA sequence: TGTGCCAGCAGCTCATCGGGCAGGGTTATAAACACCATATATTTT.

This rearrangement joins TRBV7-9 to TRBJ1-2; 9 bases are a match to TRBD1. This CDR3 is built from 16 residues. Germline lookup yields CDR1 SEHNR and CDR2 FQNEAQ (reference sequence). V lost 1 base and J lost 4; bases outside the gene matches: 7. The CDR3 spells CASSLGGTGNVYGYTF. The CDR3 nucleotides read TGTGCCAGCAGCTTAGGGGGGACAGGGAACGTCTATGGCTACACCTTC.

The V and J genes are TRBV6-2 or TRBV6-3 and TRBJ1-1, with 7 bases fitting TRBD1. V shed 6 bases and J 0 bases; nucleotides not matched to a gene: 7. Germline loops: CDR1 MNHEY, CDR2 SVGEGT. There are 15 residues in the CDR3. The CDR3 spells CASRYRQGMNTEAFF. For the CDR3, the DNA is TGTGCCAGCAGATACCGACAGGGCATGAACACTGAAGCTTTCTTT.

This clone was detected only once. This chain uses TRBV5-6 with TRBJ2-5, with D tentatively TRBD2 (5 bases). The V gene's germline CDR1 is SGHDT and CDR2 YYEEEE. The CDR3 contains 14 residues. V lost 4 bases, J lost 1 base, and 11 bases lay in between. CDR3 sequence reads: CASSTGLSQETQYF. Written as DNA, the CDR3 is TGTGCCAGCAGCACGGGGTTATCCCAAGAGACCCAGTACTTC.

V usage is TRBV2 and J usage is TRBJ2-7, with 12 positions matching TRBD1. Germline V gene lookup returns CDR1 SNHLY and CDR2 FYNNEI. The CDR3 totals 14 residues. The ends lost 6 bases at V and 4 bases at J; junction bases unmatched: 4. CDR3 in DNA: TGTGCCAGCAGGGGACAGGGGGCGTTATACGAGCAGTACTTC. This translates into CASRGQGALYEQYF.

V gene TRBV2 combines with J gene TRBJ1-2; D gene unclear. This CDR3 is built from 13 residues. Germline V lookup: CDR1 SNHLY, CDR2 FYNNEI. The V end was cut by 4 bases, the J end by 2 bases, with 8 bases between. As DNA, the CDR3 is TGTGCCAGCAGTGCCGCCGGGAACTATGGCTACACCTTC. It encodes CASSAAGNYGYTF.

This clone has just one count. The chain recombines TRBV30 with TRBJ1-2, with 7 nucleotides matching TRBD1. Germline CDR1 and CDR2: GTSNPN and SVGIG (reference sequence). This CDR3 comprises 12 residues. V lost 0 bases to trimming and J lost 6 bases; unmatched junction nucleotides: 1. The CDR3 coding sequence is TGTGCCTGGAGTGTAGGGGGCGATGGCTACACCTTC. It encodes CAWSVGGDGYTF.

This rearrangement joins TRBV10-3 to TRBJ2-7; 10 positions match TRBD2. The CDR3 runs 14 residues. The V gene end was trimmed by 7 bases and the J gene end by 3 bases; junction bases not matched to a gene: 6. The germline V gene has CDR1 ENHRY and CDR2 SYGVKD. The CDR3 region has the DNA TGTGCCATCAAAGGACTAGCGGATGACTACGAGCAGTACTTC. Its protein is CAIKGLADDYEQYF.

The rearrangement joins TRBV6-5 to TRBJ2-7, with TRBD2 matching over 9 bases. V dropped 10 bases and J dropped 3; count of bases not matched to a gene: 13. Per the germline V gene, CDR1 is MNHEY and CDR2 is SVGAGI. This CDR3 region has 15 residues. The CDR3 protein is CATTAGSGGVYEQYF. The CDR3 DNA is TGTGCCACCACGGCGGGTAGCGGGGGTGTCTACGAGCAGTACTTC.

The CDR3 DNA reads as TGTGCCAGCAGCTTAGGGGTTGGGGGCCGGGAGACCCAGTACTTC. Encoded protein: CASSLGVGGRETQYF. The V and J genes are TRBV11-2 and TRBJ2-5; D may be TRBD1 (6 bases). The V end lost 1 base, the J end lost 5 bases, and 14 bases lay between the germline ends. There are 15 residues in the CDR3. From germline, CDR1 is SGHAT and CDR2 FQNNGV.

The chain combines TRBV19 with TRBJ2-3; maybe TRBD1 (5 bases). The V end lost 7 bases, the J end lost 0 bases, and 17 bases lay between the germline ends. Germline V gives CDR1 LNHDA, CDR2 SQIVND (reference sequence). The CDR3 has 16 amino acids. The CDR3: CASMGQGTRSTDTQYF. Written as DNA, the CDR3 is TGTGCCAGTATGGGCCAGGGCACCCGAAGCACAGATACGCAGTATTTT.

The chain couples TRBV11-2 to TRBJ2-3; 16 nucleotides match TRBD2. The V gene's germline CDR1 is SGHAT and CDR2 FQNNGV. The CDR3 is made up of 18 amino acids. V shed 1 base, J shed 3 bases, and the junction held 4 bases outside the gene matches. CDR3 residues: CASSLGGLAGGPTDTQYF. The CDR3 coding sequence is TGTGCCAGCAGCTTAGGGGGACTAGCGGGAGGGCCGACAGATACGCAGTATTTT.

The chain recombines TRBV29-1 with TRBJ1-1; possible D gene TRBD1, 6 bases. This CDR3 comprises 12 residues. V was shortened by 7 bases and J by 0 bases, with 9 bases between the two germline ends. Germline V gene sequence: CDR1 SQVTM, CDR2 ANQGSEA. The CDR3 DNA reads TGCAGCGCAGGACAGATGAACACTGAAGCTTTCTTT. Translated: CSAGQMNTEAFF.